The clone carrying this T cell receptor beta chain has more than one count but fewer than ten. This record comes from a study of blood T cell repertoires in COVID-19. TCRdb's copy holds only in-frame clones and misses some; the assay was immunoSEQ multiplex PCR. This sample has a few hundred thousand clones, with 89% found just once. With 6 bases clipped from V and 3 bases from J, the junction kept 14 bases outside the gene matches. The germline CDR1 and CDR2 sequences are SQVTM and ANQGSEA. The CDR3 totals 15 residues. This receptor was identified in a man aged 18 to 30 who had recovered from COVID-19. Sequences were obtained from peripheral blood. V and J are TRBV29-1 and TRBJ2-7; 7 bases match TRBD2. CDR3 coding DNA: TGCAGCGTCTCTCGGGAGGCAGGGAGAATCTACGAGCAGTACTTC. Translation gives CSVSREAGRIYEQYF.